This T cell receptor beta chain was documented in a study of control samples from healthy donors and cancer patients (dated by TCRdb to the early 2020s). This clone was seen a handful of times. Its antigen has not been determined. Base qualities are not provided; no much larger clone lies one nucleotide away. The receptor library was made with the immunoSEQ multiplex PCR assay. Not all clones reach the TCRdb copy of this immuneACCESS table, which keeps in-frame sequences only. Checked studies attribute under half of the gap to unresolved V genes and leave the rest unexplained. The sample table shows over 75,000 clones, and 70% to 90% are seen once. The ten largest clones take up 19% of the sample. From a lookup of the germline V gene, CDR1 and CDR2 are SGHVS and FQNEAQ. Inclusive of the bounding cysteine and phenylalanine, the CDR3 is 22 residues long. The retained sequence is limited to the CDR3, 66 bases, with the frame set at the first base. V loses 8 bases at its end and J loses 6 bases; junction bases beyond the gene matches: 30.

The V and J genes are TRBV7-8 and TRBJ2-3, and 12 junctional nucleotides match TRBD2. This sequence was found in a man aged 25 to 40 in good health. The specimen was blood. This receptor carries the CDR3 CASLPQQLLRGASGGVRDTQYF. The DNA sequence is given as TGTGCCAGCCTCCCACAGCAGCTCCTTAGAGGTGCTAGCGGGGGGGTCAGGGATACGCAGTATTTT.